These 25 T cell receptor beta chains were sequenced from one sample in a study of CD8 T cells in Susac syndrome. A quantity of roughly 0.5 to 1 ug RNA underwent reverse transcription using random hexamers. TCRdb passed the immunoSEQ multiplex PCR reads through MiXCR, listing each CDR3 protein once. The sample carries tens of thousands of distinct CDR3 sequences, over 85% recorded once. Material: CD8+ T cells from PBMCs. The receptor set was obtained from a human donor in good health.

This chain connects TRBV28 to TRBJ2-7, with D perhaps given as TRBD1 or TRBD2 (5 bases each). The CDR3 contains 15 residues. Trimming took off 1 base at V and 3 bases at J, with 13 bases between the two ends. The germline V gene has CDR1 MDHEN and CDR2 SYDVKM. The CDR3 is CASSLFVGTSYEQYF. CDR3 nucleotide sequence: TGTGCCAGCAGTTTATTTGTGGGGACCAGCTACGAGCAGTACTTC.

With regard to this clonotype: Mismatch with germline at one junction end may stem from a read error. The V call is TRBV29-1, the J call TRBJ2-1, with 9 bases aligning to TRBD2. CDR3 size: 15 residues. The germline V gene encodes CDR1 SQVTM and CDR2 ANQGSEA. CDR3 amino acids: CRVDETSGTYNEQFF. The DNA for the CDR3 is TGCAGAGTTGACGAGACTAGCGGTACCTACAATGAGCAGTTCTTC.

This sequence joins TRBV27 and TRBJ1-1, with D uncertain. Germline values: CDR1 MNHEY, CDR2 SMNVEV (reference sequence). The CDR3 has 14 amino acids. With 6 bases removed from V and 4 bases from J, the gap between germline ends came to 15 bases. CDR3 nucleotide sequence: TGTGCCAGCAGCTATACGGCAGGTTCCACTGAAGCTTTCTTT. Translating it yields CASSYTAGSTEAFF.

This chain links TRBV29-1 with TRBJ2-2, with a weak D call TRBD2 (5 bases). The CDR3 is 15 residues long. The germline CDR1 and CDR2 sequences are SQVTM and ANQGSEA. The germline V and J ends were trimmed by 4 bases and 4 bases, with 16 bases remaining between them. The DNA of the CDR3 is TGCAGCGTTGTTGGAGGCCAGTCATTCACCGGGGAGCTGTTTTTT. Protein sequence: CSVVGGQSFTGELFF.

The chain carries TRBV20-1 and TRBJ2-1; the D gene is possibly TRBD1 (5 bases). CDR1 and CDR2 from the germline V gene are DFQATT and SNEGSKA (reference sequence). Trimming cost V 0 bases and J 0 bases, with 12 bases left between them. The CDR3 has 16 amino acids. The CDR3 DNA reads TGCAGTGCTAGAGATCAGGGCAGCCGCTCCTACAATGAGCAGTTCTTC. Amino acids: CSARDQGSRSYNEQFF.

This chain joins TRBV3-1 and TRBJ2-1; 9 bases fit TRBD2. Trimming at V came to 3 bases and at J to 9 bases, leaving 0 bases not matched to a gene. CDR3 length: 12 amino acids. Germline loops: CDR1 LGHDT, CDR2 YNNKEL (reference sequence). DNA of the CDR3: TGTGCCAGCAGCCAGGGACTAGCTGAGCAGTTCTTC. Protein: CASSQGLAEQFF.

The J gene is TRBJ2-3, the V gene TRBV2; no reliable D call. CDR1 is SNHLY and CDR2 is FYNNEI in the germline V gene. With 6 bases removed from V and 1 base from J, the gap between germline ends came to 17 bases. The CDR3 contains 16 residues. CDR3 nucleotide sequence: TGTGCCAGCAGATCTTGGAGTCTGGAAGGCACAGATACGCAGTATTTT. Its protein product is CASRSWSLEGTDTQYF.

The chain recombines TRBV9 with TRBJ2-1, with 7 bases lining up with TRBD2. Trimming took 5 bases from V and 7 from J; bases not matched to a gene: 3. Per germline, CDR1 SGDLS and CDR2 YYNGEE. This CDR3 has 12 amino acids. The CDR3 loop reads CASRGLPNEQFF. The CDR3 region has the DNA TGTGCCAGCAGGGGACTACCTAATGAGCAGTTCTTC. Full variable domain (outside the CDR3, taken from reference TRBV9 and TRBJ2-1): DSGVTQTPKHLITATGQRVTLRCSPRSGDLSVYWYQQSLDQGLQFLIQYYNGEERAKGNILERFSAQQFPDLHSELNLSSLELGDSALYFCASRGLPNEQFFGPGTRLTVL.

This clonotype showed up just once. The gene calls are TRBV3-1 and TRBJ2-1; TRBD2 agrees at 14 bases. With V trimmed by 7 bases and J by 10 bases, 6 bases remained unmatched. Germline CDR1 LGHDT, CDR2 YNNKEL (reference sequence). The CDR3 sequence is 14 residues long. Here the CDR3 reads CASTSGLAGEEQFF. CDR3 DNA sequence: TGTGCCAGCACCTCGGGACTAGCGGGAGAGGAGCAGTTCTTC.

The chain employs TRBV29-1 and TRBJ2-7; D could derive from TRBD1 or TRBD2 (5 bases each). V shed 7 bases and J shed 0 bases, with 16 bases lying between them. Looked up from germline, CDR1 is SQVTM and CDR2 is ANQGSEA. The CDR3 is 14 residues long. The CDR3 DNA is TGCAGCGCAGCAGGGACCAATAGCTCCTACGAGCAGTACTTC. Translating gives CSAAGTNSSYEQYF.

The chain links TRBV7-2 to TRBJ1-2; no firm D call. V shed 2 bases and J shed 4 bases, with 11 bases lying between them. The CDR3 covers 14 residues. CDR1 and CDR2 (germline): SGHTA, FQGNSA. The DNA of the CDR3 is TGTGCCAGCAGCTTATCCGAGGATTTCTATGGCTACACCTTC. It codes for CASSLSEDFYGYTF.

The CDR3 nucleotides are TGTGCCAGCAGTTTATCGACTAGCGGGAGTTCAGATACGCAGTATTTT. Its translation: CASSLSTSGSSDTQYF. The rearrangement uses TRBV27 and TRBJ2-3; 12 nucleotides align to TRBD2. V lost 0 bases, J lost 4 bases, and 2 bases stayed unmatched. Germline CDR1 MNHEY, CDR2 SMNVEV (reference sequence). CDR3 length: 16 amino acids.

In its sample, this clonotype is medium-sized (0.01 to 0.1%). The chain uses TRBV15 and TRBJ1-5; the D gene is possibly TRBD1 (5 bases). V was clipped by 5 bases and J by 7 bases, with 15 bases between them. Per germline, CDR1 LNHNV and CDR2 YYDKDF (reference sequence). The CDR3 runs 14 residues. The CDR3 DNA sequence: TGTGCCACCAGCGAGGGGCAGGGCGACCAGCCCCAGCATTTT. This encodes CATSEGQGDQPQHF.

The chain carries TRBV5-1 and TRBJ1-2; 7 positions agree with TRBD1. This CDR3 is 12 amino acids long. Per the germline V gene, CDR1 is SGHRS and CDR2 is YFSETQ. J gave up 8 bases and V 3 bases, and 4 bases lay outside the gene matches. CDR3 residues: CASSSDRDGYTF. CDR3 nucleotide sequence: TGCGCCAGCAGCTCCGACAGGGACGGCTACACCTTC.

The gene calls are TRBV4-1 and TRBJ2-3; 9 bases fit TRBD2. The CDR3 length is 16 residues. Germline CDR1 MGHRA, CDR2 YSYEKL. With V trimmed by 4 bases and J by 0 bases, 5 bases remained unmatched. The CDR3 DNA sequence: TGCGCCAGCAGCCCACCTAGCGGGATAAGCACAGATACGCAGTATTTT. It translates to CASSPPSGISTDTQYF.

The chain recombines TRBV6-5 with TRBJ2-1, with D possibly being TRBD2 (5 bases). V gave up 8 bases and J gave up 0 bases, with 8 bases separating them. The germline CDR1 and CDR2 sequences are MNHEY and SVGAGI. This CDR3 has 13 residues. In nucleotides, the CDR3 is TGTGCCAGCGGGAGAGCCTCCTACAATGAGCAGTTCTTC. Encoded protein: CASGRASYNEQFF.

This chain connects TRBV2 to TRBJ2-1, with 10 bases lining up with TRBD2. CDR1 is SNHLY, CDR2 FYNNEI, per germline. This CDR3 is built from 15 residues. J was trimmed by 8 bases and V by 4 bases; bases with no gene match: 8. CDR3 amino acids: CASSGGAGGWDEQFF. The CDR3 DNA reads TGTGCCAGCAGTGGGGGAGCGGGAGGGTGGGATGAGCAGTTCTTC.

The CDR3 DNA reads as TGTGCCAGCAGCTCAGCACTAGCGGGAGAGTCCCACGAGCAGTACTTC. The encoded protein is CASSSALAGESHEQYF. The chain is built from TRBV13 and TRBJ2-7; 11 nucleotides align to TRBD2. V was clipped by 4 bases and J by 5 bases; unmatched bases: 10. The germline gives CDR1 PRHDT, CDR2 FYEKMQ (reference sequence). This CDR3 has 16 residues.

The J gene is TRBJ2-7, the V gene TRBV5-4; TRBD2 aligns across 12 bases. Per germline, CDR1 SGHNT and CDR2 YYREEE (reference sequence). Unmatched junction bases numbered 2, after V lost 3 bases and J lost 1 base. CDR3 length equals 15 residues. The CDR3 DNA is TGTGCCAGCAGCTGGGGACTAGCGGGTTCCTACGAGCAGTACTTC. Its translation is CASSWGLAGSYEQYF.

The chain is built from TRBV3-1 and TRBJ2-3, with a weak D call TRBD2 (5 bases). The ends were cut back, 3 bases at V and 1 base at J, with 5 bases in the middle. Germline values: CDR1 LGHDT, CDR2 YNNKEL (reference sequence). This CDR3 has 13 residues. The CDR3 here is CASSQEGTDTQYF. In DNA, the CDR3 is TGTGCCAGCAGCCAGGAGGGCACAGATACGCAGTATTTT.

The chain joins TRBV4-1 to TRBJ2-3, with 7 nucleotides matching TRBD2. The ends lost 4 bases at V and 11 bases at J; junction bases unmatched: 9. The germline gives CDR1 MGHRA, CDR2 YSYEKL. The CDR3 has 13 amino acids. CDR3 protein: CASSPGGAGRQYF. The CDR3 nucleotides are TGCGCCAGCAGCCCCGGAGGAGCGGGGCGGCAGTATTTT.

The chain carries TRBV7-9 and TRBJ1-1, with D possibly matching TRBD1 (5 bases). The CDR3 length is 15 residues. V was trimmed by 4 bases and J by 1 base, leaving 13 bases between them. Germline CDR1 is SEHNR and CDR2 is FQNEAQ (reference sequence). The CDR3 coding sequence is TGTGCCAGCAGCTCCGCCGCAGGGCAGAACACTGAAGCTTTCTTT. Protein sequence: CASSSAAGQNTEAFF.

This rearrangement joins TRBV27 to TRBJ2-7; D is unresolved. Germline lookup yields CDR1 MNHEY and CDR2 SMNVEV (reference sequence). The CDR3 has 13 amino acids. V shed 4 bases and J shed 0 bases, with 7 bases lying between them. The CDR3 spells CASSWQHSYEQYF. The DNA of the CDR3 is TGTGCCAGCAGTTGGCAACACTCCTACGAGCAGTACTTC.

The V gene is TRBV28, the J gene TRBJ2-3, with 8 bases identical to TRBD2. Trimming removed 5 bases from V and 3 bases from J; junction bases left unmatched: 7. Germline CDR1 is MDHEN and CDR2 is SYDVKM. This CDR3 region has 15 residues. As DNA, the CDR3 is TGTGCCAGCAGTCTCGGGGGGGGAAGGACAGATACGCAGTATTTT. It is translated as CASSLGGGRTDTQYF.

The chain couples TRBV15 to TRBJ2-6; no reliable D call. CDR1 and CDR2 from the germline V gene are LNHNV and YYDKDF (reference sequence). The CDR3 has 13 residues. The V gene lost 7 bases and the J gene lost 3 bases, with 7 bases spanning the gap. Written as DNA, the CDR3 is TGTGCCACCAAGGGCGGTGGGGCCAACGTCCTGACTTTC. Protein product: CATKGGGANVLTF.